The 26 T cell receptor beta chains presented below share a single source sample, sequenced in a study of blood T cell repertoires in COVID-19 (dated by TCRdb to between 2020 and 2021). Libraries came from the immunoSEQ multiplex PCR assay. In TCRdb, the immuneACCESS table is reduced to in-frame sequences with V and J assigned. These tables do not hold every clone; where another copy was compared, an unresolved V gene accounts for under half, and the others remain unexplained. This sample lists roughly 290,000 clones; approximately 85% were detected once. The ten largest make up 0.7% to 1% of the sample. Sequencing input: peripheral blood. These receptors all stem from a human donor with COVID-19, enrolled during active disease. The donor label of this sample is uncertain.

This rearrangement joins TRBV3-1 (or the pseudogene TRBV3-2) to TRBJ2-7; possible D gene TRBD1, 5 bases. The CDR3 runs 13 residues. Germline values: CDR1 LGHDT, CDR2 YNNKEL (reference sequence). Trimming took off 3 bases at V and 3 bases at J, with 9 bases between the two ends. CDR3 in amino acids: CASSQRQFYEQYF. CDR3 nucleotide sequence: TGTGCCAGCAGCCAGAGACAGTTCTACGAGCAGTACTTC.

Turning to this clone: A much more abundant neighbour one base away suggests this may be a read error. V gene TRBV11-1 combines with J gene TRBJ1-2; no reliable D call. V lost 0 bases and J lost 2, with 4 bases in between. Germline values: CDR1 SGHAT, CDR2 FQDESV (reference sequence). The CDR3 has 13 residues. For the CDR3, the DNA is TGTGCCAGCAGCTTAGCCGGGAACTATGGCTACACCTTC. Amino acids: CASSLAGNYGYTF.

The chain recombines TRBV30 with TRBJ2-7; no firm D call. The V gene's germline CDR1 is GTSNPN and CDR2 SVGIG (reference sequence). The length of the CDR3 is 13 residues. V gave up 3 bases and J gave up 0 bases, with 9 bases separating them. In nucleotides, the CDR3 is TGTGCCTGGAGCCTTGATAGCTCCTACGAGCAGTACTTC. This codes for CAWSLDSSYEQYF.

This sequence joins TRBV19 and TRBJ1-2; D remains ambiguous. Germline V gene lookup returns CDR1 LNHDA and CDR2 SQIVND (reference sequence). The CDR3 loop spans 13 amino acids. Trimming stripped 5 bases from V and 6 bases from J, with 13 bases between. The CDR3 is CASSADSLDGYTF. The CDR3 DNA reads as TGTGCCAGTAGTGCTGACTCACTAGATGGCTACACCTTC.

This sequence joins TRBV4-1 and TRBJ2-2; 8 positions agree with TRBD1. V shed 5 bases, J shed 3 bases, and the junction held 8 bases outside the gene matches. This CDR3 is 16 amino acids long. Looked up from germline, CDR1 is MGHRA and CDR2 is YSYEKL. The DNA of the CDR3 is TGCGCCAGCAGCTTAGGGACAGGCCGTGACACCGGGGAGCTGTTTTTT. It specifies CASSLGTGRDTGELFF.

The rearrangement uses TRBV3-1 (or the pseudogene TRBV3-2) and TRBJ2-1, with D unresolved. Trimming stripped 1 base from V and 0 bases from J, with 7 bases between. CDR3 size: 15 residues. Germline values: CDR1 LGHDT, CDR2 YNNKEL (reference sequence). The CDR3 is CASSQGRVSYNEQFF. CDR3 DNA sequence: TGTGCCAGCAGCCAAGGACGGGTCTCCTACAATGAGCAGTTCTTC.

The chain is built from TRBV14 and TRBJ2-1; maybe TRBD1 (5 bases). Trimming took 5 bases from V and 4 from J, leaving 30 bases between them. Looked up from germline, CDR1 is SGHDN and CDR2 is FVKESK. The CDR3 spans 20 residues. The CDR3: CASSYRMTANDPTSYNEQFF. The CDR3 nucleotides are TGTGCCAGCAGCTACAGGATGACTGCAAACGACCCCACTTCATACAATGAGCAGTTCTTC.

The chain has TRBV2 and TRBJ2-7, with D possibly matching TRBD1 (7 bases). The CDR3 spans 15 residues. Trimming removed 0 bases at V and 4 bases at J, with 13 bases between. Germline lookup yields CDR1 SNHLY and CDR2 FYNNEI. In DNA, the CDR3 is TGTGCCAGCAGTGAAGCGCGGGACAGAAAGTACGAGCAGTACTTC. Protein product: CASSEARDRKYEQYF.

The rearrangement links TRBV3-1 (or the pseudogene TRBV3-2) to TRBJ1-4; TRBD1 is a possible D gene (5 bases). Germline CDR1 LGHDT, CDR2 YNNKEL (reference sequence). This CDR3 contains 15 residues. V gave up 1 base and J gave up 6 bases, with 12 bases separating them. The CDR3 coding sequence is TGTGCCAGCAGCCAAGGGGGCTGGCCCTATGAAAAACTGTTTTTT. Encoded protein: CASSQGGWPYEKLFF.

Of note for this clone: The junction does not match germline at one end; this may be a read error. The chain uses TRBV7-7 and TRBJ2-1; perhaps TRBD2 as D (6 bases). The CDR3 totals 13 residues. Germline V lookup: CDR1 SSHAT, CDR2 FNYEAQ (reference sequence). CDR3 DNA sequence: TGTGCTAGCAGCCGCGGGACGAAGAATGAGCAGTTCTTC. Translation: CASSRGTKNEQFF.

The rearrangement joins TRBV27 to TRBJ1-1; D is perhaps TRBD1 (5 bases). V was clipped by 5 bases and J by 0 bases, with 10 bases between them. The CDR3 loop spans 14 amino acids. From germline, CDR1 is MNHEY and CDR2 SMNVEV (reference sequence). The CDR3 DNA follows: TGTGCCAGCAGTCCCCGGGGGATGAACACTGAAGCTTTCTTT. This translates into CASSPRGMNTEAFF.

This chain uses TRBV11-2 with TRBJ2-1; D is possibly TRBD2 (5 bases). Germline-derived CDR1 and CDR2 are SGHAT and FQNNGV. This CDR3 contains 13 residues. V shed 1 base and J shed 5 bases, with 6 bases lying between them. Here the CDR3 reads CASSLGRNNEQFF. For the CDR3, the DNA is TGTGCCAGCAGCTTAGGGAGGAACAATGAGCAGTTCTTC.

V is TRBV28 and J is TRBJ1-1, with TRBD1 matching 9 bases. Germline values: CDR1 MDHEN, CDR2 SYDVKM. This CDR3 contains 15 residues. V was clipped by 5 bases and J by 10 bases; unmatched bases: 14. The CDR3 here is CASSVPQGARLLAFF. CDR3 bases: TGTGCCAGCAGTGTACCACAGGGGGCGCGGTTATTAGCTTTCTTT.

V usage is TRBV14 and J usage is TRBJ2-4; TRBD2 agrees at 8 bases. The V gene end was trimmed by 5 bases and the J gene end by 6 bases; junction bases not matched to a gene: 12. The CDR3 is made up of 16 amino acids. Germline V lookup: CDR1 SGHDN, CDR2 FVKESK. CDR3 nucleotide sequence: TGTGCCAGCAGCTCCCCTCGGGAGGGCCGGGGAAACATTCAGTACTTC. Translation: CASSSPREGRGNIQYF.

The chain combines TRBV19 with TRBJ2-3; D perhaps matches TRBD2 (5 bases). Germline assignment: CDR1 LNHDA and CDR2 SQIVND (reference sequence). The V end lost 10 bases, the J end lost 2 bases, and 13 bases lay between the germline ends. The CDR3 spans 13 residues. CDR3 sequence (DNA): TGTGCCACACGAGCGGAGCTCACAGATACGCAGTATTTT. Amino acid sequence: CATRAELTDTQYF. Full variable domain (rest looked up from reference TRBV19 and TRBJ2-3): DGGITQSPKYLFRKEGQNVTLSCEQNLNHDAMYWYRQDPGQGLRLIYYSQIVNDFQKGDIAEGYSVSREKKESFPLTVTSAQKNPTAFYLCATRAELTDTQYFGPGTRLTVL.

The chain has TRBV18 and TRBJ2-7; weak D call: TRBD1 (5 bases). Germline V gene sequence: CDR1 KGHSH, CDR2 LQKENI. V lost 3 bases, J lost 1 base, and 19 bases lay in between. The CDR3 is 17 residues long. The CDR3 here is CASSPYLIGANSYEQYF. The CDR3 DNA reads TGTGCCAGCTCACCGTACTTGATAGGGGCGAATTCCTACGAGCAGTACTTC.

V is TRBV3-1 (or the pseudogene TRBV3-2) and J is TRBJ1-1; 7 bases align to TRBD1. The CDR3 consists of 15 residues. The germline V gene encodes CDR1 LGHDT and CDR2 YNNKEL (reference sequence). Trimming at V came to 4 bases and at J to 5 bases, leaving 10 bases not matched to a gene. The CDR3 bases are TGTGCCAGCAGCCCCCGACTTGGGACAGATACTGAAGCTTTCTTT. Encoded protein: CASSPRLGTDTEAFF.

This sequence joins TRBV7-9 and TRBJ2-3; TRBD2 is a possible D gene (6 bases). The germline CDR1 and CDR2 sequences are SEHNR and FQNEAQ (reference sequence). CDR3 length equals 14 residues. The V end was cut by 1 base, the J end by 4 bases, with 9 bases between. CDR3 loop: CASSLVGGPDTQYF. As DNA, the CDR3 is TGTGCCAGCAGCTTAGTCGGGGGTCCAGATACGCAGTATTTT. Together with reference TRBV7-9 and TRBJ2-3, the CDR3 gives the full variable domain: DTGVSQNPRHKITKRGQNVTFRCDPISEHNRLYWYRQTLGQGPEFLTYFQNEAQLEKSRLLSDRFSAERPKGSFSTLEIQRTEQGDSAMYLCASSLVGGPDTQYFGPGTRLTVL.

This chain links TRBV2 with TRBJ1-5; TRBD1 aligns across 9 bases. Germline values: CDR1 SNHLY, CDR2 FYNNEI. This CDR3 contains 14 residues. The ends lost 3 bases at V and 7 bases at J; junction bases unmatched: 4. The CDR3 DNA follows: TGTGCCAGCAGTGACCCGACAGGGGGGCAGCCCCAGCATTTT. Protein: CASSDPTGGQPQHF.

This chain uses TRBV2 with TRBJ1-5, with a weak D call TRBD1 (5 bases). This CDR3 contains 13 residues. The ends were cut back, 6 bases at V and 5 bases at J, with 11 bases in the middle. The V gene's germline CDR1 is SNHLY and CDR2 FYNNEI. The DNA of the CDR3 is TGTGCCAGCAGACAATCCAGGGATCAGCCCCAGCATTTT. Its protein product is CASRQSRDQPQHF.

The V and J genes are TRBV7-9 and TRBJ2-5; 7 nucleotides agree with TRBD2. The V segment lost 1 base and the J segment 1 base; nucleotides outside the gene matches: 9. Germline-derived CDR1 and CDR2 are SEHNR and FQNEAQ (reference sequence). The CDR3 has 17 residues. For the CDR3, the DNA is TGTGCCAGCAGCTTAGACGTCCTAGCGGCTACCCAAGAGACCCAGTACTTC. Translated: CASSLDVLAATQETQYF. Filled out from reference TRBV7-9 and TRBJ2-5, the complete variable domain reads DTGVSQNPRHKITKRGQNVTFRCDPISEHNRLYWYRQTLGQGPEFLTYFQNEAQLEKSRLLSDRFSAERPKGSFSTLEIQRTEQGDSAMYLCASSLDVLAATQETQYFGPGTRLLVL.

This rearrangement joins TRBV6-5 to TRBJ1-5; TRBD1 aligns across 9 bases. Trimming removed 5 bases from V and 4 bases from J; junction bases left unmatched: 6. CDR3 length: 15 residues. Germline CDR1 is MNHEY and CDR2 is SVGAGI. The CDR3 nucleotides are TGTGCCAGCAGTCGGGACAGGGAGGGAAATCAGCCCCAGCATTTT. This encodes CASSRDREGNQPQHF.

The rearrangement uses TRBV28 and TRBJ1-6, with TRBD1 matching 7 bases. The CDR3 runs 14 residues. Per the germline V gene, CDR1 is MDHEN and CDR2 is SYDVKM. With 2 bases clipped from V and 7 bases from J, the junction kept 2 bases outside the gene matches. The CDR3 loop is CASSLNRGNSPLHF. CDR3 sequence (DNA): TGTGCCAGCAGTTTAAACAGGGGCAATTCACCCCTCCACTTT.

The chain links TRBV2 to TRBJ1-4; D is perhaps TRBD1 (5 bases). Germline V gene data show CDR1 as SNHLY and CDR2 as FYNNEI. The CDR3 extends over 16 amino acids. The V and J ends lost 7 bases and 7 bases respectively, with 22 bases between them. The CDR3 nucleotides are TGTGCCAGCACGTATGGTGTATTAGGGGCTGGTGAAAAACTGTTTTTT. Protein sequence: CASTYGVLGAGEKLFF.

The CDR3 bases are TGTGCCAGCAGCCCAGAGGAGGCGGACTGGATCTATGGCTACACCTTC. Its translation is CASSPEEADWIYGYTF. The chain links TRBV3-1 (or the pseudogene TRBV3-2) to TRBJ1-2; D uncertain. Germline V gene data show CDR1 as LGHDT and CDR2 as YNNKEL (reference sequence). The CDR3 is 16 amino acids. V was shortened by 4 bases and J by 4 bases, with 19 bases between the two germline ends.

This sequence joins TRBV4-1 and TRBJ1-2; D gene ambiguous. V gave up 4 bases and J gave up 1 base, with 16 bases separating them. The CDR3 loop spans 16 amino acids. CDR1 and CDR2 (germline): MGHRA, YSYEKL. The CDR3 sequence is CASSPTGGLVNYGYTF. CDR3 nucleotides: TGCGCCAGCAGCCCTACCGGCGGACTCGTTAACTATGGCTACACCTTC.